The entry that follows covers one T cell receptor (beta chain) sequence. V was trimmed by 3 bases and J by 1 base, leaving 13 bases between them. CDR1 is MNHNS, CDR2 SASEGT, per germline. The length of the CDR3 is 15 residues. The sample comes from a study of OX40 agonist ivuxolimab in advanced cancers. Method: immunoSEQ multiplex PCR; TCRdb's copy keeps in-frame clones and lacks some. The data show some 87,000 clones, 70% to 90% seen once. The receptor was isolated from an adult with an advanced solid tumor such as melanoma, head and neck, liver or kidney cancer. The chain joins TRBV6-1 to TRBJ2-7, with D perhaps matching TRBD1 or TRBD2 (5 bases each). The source material was CD4+ or CD8+ T cells sorted from blood, sampled in a trial of the OX40 agonist ivuxolimab. For the CDR3, the DNA is TGTGCCAGCAGTGATGGGGGTGGGGCTTCCTACGAGCAGTACTTC. Its protein product is CASSDGGGASYEQYF.